This record covers a single T cell receptor (beta chain). The clone's antigen remains unknown. No base qualities exist here, and no much larger clone lies one base off it. This sample was included in a study of T cell repertoires in cytomegalovirus infection (dated by TCRdb to the late 2010s). About the study as a whole: Alongside well-studied HLA-B-restricted epitopes, the peptide stimulations were aimed at recently identified HLA-C-restricted CMV epitopes, whose presentation resists viral immunomodulation. Donor HLA type was relevant to the analysis, as public TCR beta signatures indicated carriage of CMV infection together with the matching HLA type. The full study reports these points: In the ex vivo response, HLA-C-restricted CMV-specific TCR beta clonotypes were dominant, and in two of eight donors the single most frequent clonotype came from this HLA-C-restricted group. Carriers of CMV infection plus the relevant HLA type were discriminated by the cumulative frequency of public TCR beta family members in the study cohort and in an independent roughly 340-donor cohort.

The sample's treatment or condition label is to be understood as: in vitro stimulation with specific CMV peptide epitopes to enrich CMV-specific T cells. Sequencing instrument: Illumina HiSeq 1500. TCRdb applied fastp at Q25 and MiXCR to the public reads, then kept only in-frame beta chains. Rows with a matching CDR3 protein are joined into one entry that keeps the most common DNA and genes. The sample table lists more than 110,000 distinct CDR3 sequences, approximately 30% of them with a count of one. Of the sample, about 56% is held by the ten largest clones. This clonotype originated in a human donor in good health (CMV status not recorded). Some clones in this sample may be carry-over from other donors' samples. The sample was CD8+ T cells from cultured PBMCs, taken from culture after CMV antigen stimulation.

The DNA sequence follows: TGTGCCAGCAGCGACGGATTAGGGTATGGCTACACCTTC. This codes for CASSDGLGYGYTF. This chain is built from TRBV6-2 or TRBV6-3 and TRBJ1-2; the D gene cannot be named for sure. V and J are truncated by 6 bases and 5 bases respectively, leaving an intervening sequence of 13 bases. CDR1 and CDR2 are drawn from the germline V gene: MNHEY, SVGEGT. From the cysteine through the phenylalanine, the CDR3 covers 13 amino acids. Here the CDR3 DNA is all that survives: 39 bases in frame from base 1.